This T cell receptor (beta chain) was identified during a study of blood T cells in healthy people across ages. Isolation of PBMCs gave at least 6 million cells per sample. The authors ran a second PCR of about 7 to 11 cycles using a sample-barcoded 5' primer and a J-beta primer mix. TCRdb passed the 5' RACE reads through MiXCR, listing each CDR3 protein once. The sample records 1.5 million to 2 million distinct CDR3 sequences, roughly two fifths being singletons. Study-wide results and limits: Estimates of diversity drawn from one million T cells were considered underestimates. Diversity of TCR beta per million T cells declined in a roughly linear way with age.

Germline V gene lookup returns CDR1 SNHLY and CDR2 FYNNEI. The length of the CDR3 is 15 residues. V was trimmed by 4 bases and J by 1 base, leaving 14 bases between them. In regard to this clonotype: The antigen is not known.

Sequencing was performed on blood. The chain combines TRBV2 with TRBJ2-7; D is tentatively TRBD1 or TRBD2 (5 bases each). The clonotype originates from a human donor in good health. The CDR3 bases are TGTGCCAGCAGTGTTGCAGGGAGACCTTCCTACGAGCAGTACTTC. This codes for CASSVAGRPSYEQYF.